Below, 7 T cell receptor beta chains from the same sample are listed, as sequenced in a study of breast tumors, draining lymph nodes, adjacent tissues. The lymph nodes were axillary draining lymph nodes from breast cancer patients. TCRdb analysed the multiplex PCR reads with MiXCR anew, one entry per CDR3 protein. The sample has 290,000 or so distinct CDR3 sequences, 30% seen once. Sequencing input: axillary lymph node tissue. Every receptor here comes from a female donor with breast cancer. Some clones in this sample may be carry-over from other donors' samples.

This clonotype occurred many times. The chain combines TRBV12-3 or TRBV12-4 with TRBJ1-2; 10 bases agree with TRBD1. V was pared by 5 bases and J by 3 bases, with 9 bases of the junction left unmatched. The CDR3 is 16 amino acids. CDR3 coding DNA: TGTGCCAGCAGTCCTAGCCGGGGACAGGGGTACTATGGCTACACCTTC. It yields the protein CASSPSRGQGYYGYTF.

Concerning this clonotype: At one boundary the junction diverges from the germline segment, which might be a read error. The chain joins TRBV4-1 to TRBJ2-1, with TRBD2 identical over 10 bases. CDR3 length: 18 amino acids. Germline-derived CDR1 and CDR2 are MGHRA and YSYEKL. The CDR3 DNA follows: TGCGCCAGCGGCCGCAGGAGCGGGAGGGATTCGGTGGCTAATGAGCGGTTCTTC. Translated, it gives CASGRRSGRDSVANERFF.

In its sample, this clonotype was seen many times. The chain couples TRBV10-3 to TRBJ2-2; D gene uncertain. Germline loops: CDR1 ENHRY, CDR2 SYGVKD. The CDR3 contains 13 residues. The germline V and J ends were trimmed by 4 bases and 5 bases, with 8 bases remaining between them. Here the CDR3 DNA reads TGTGCCATCAGTGGGGGTCGGACCGGGGAGCTGTTTTTT. Translation: CAISGGRTGELFF.

This clonotype was picked up a small number of times. This rearrangement joins TRBV6-5 to TRBJ1-2; D is undetermined. Germline-derived CDR1 and CDR2 are MNHEY and SVGAGI. The ends were cut back, 0 bases at V and 8 bases at J, with 16 bases in the middle. This CDR3 spans 15 amino acids. CDR3 residues: CASSYSTEGRLGYTF. The CDR3 DNA sequence: TGTGCCAGCAGTTACTCGACGGAAGGCCGCCTGGGCTACACCTTC.

Ten or more counts support this clonotype. The chain employs TRBV12-3 or TRBV12-4 and TRBJ2-7, with D perhaps being TRBD1 or TRBD2 (6 bases each). Trimming cost V 5 bases and J 4 bases, with 15 bases left between them. The CDR3 covers 14 residues. CDR3 DNA: TGTGCCAGCAGTGCCGGGGGCAGGAATTACGAGCAGTACTTC. This encodes CASSAGGRNYEQYF.

The chain joins TRBV6-1 to TRBJ2-4; maybe TRBD1 (6 bases). Germline lookup yields CDR1 MNHNS and CDR2 SASEGT. V was trimmed by 6 bases and J by 0 bases, leaving 21 bases between them. The CDR3 is made up of 18 amino acids. CDR3 amino acids: CASRVQGNSNLAKNIQYF. CDR3 nucleotides: TGTGCCAGCAGGGTACAGGGAAACAGCAACCTAGCCAAAAACATTCAGTACTTC.

As for this clonotype: It may be a read error: a sequence one base away is much more abundant. The chain couples TRBV20-1 to TRBJ2-7, with a possible D match to TRBD2 (6 bases). Trimming cost V 5 bases and J 2 bases, with 16 bases left between them. This CDR3 is built from 14 residues. Germline lookup yields CDR1 DFQATT and CDR2 SNEGSKA (reference sequence). Written as DNA, the CDR3 is TGCAGTGCTCTTCGGGCGGGAAATCCCTACGAGCAGTACTTC. This encodes CSALRAGNPYEQYF.